This is a list of T cell receptor beta chains from one sample in a study of graft-versus-host responses after intestinal transplantation. Their specific antigens are unknown. The assay was immunoSEQ multiplex PCR, and TCRdb's table has in-frame clones only and misses some. The data contain tens of thousands of clones, approximately 92% of them singletons. This material consisted of unstimulated CD4+ T cells sorted from spleen or lymph node cells, taken before intestinal transplant. These receptors all stem from a human donor who received an intestinal transplant. The CDR3 runs from the conserved cysteine through the conserved F or W. The D gene is left open where the match is weak. Only part of the rows carry a size: once, few, many, or a class if the clone is expanded.

len	d_gene	v_gene	abundance	j_gene	CDR3aa	CDR3nt
19	-	TRBV18	once	TRBJ2-6	CASSPDSERGVSGANVLTF	TGTGCCAGCTCACCAGATTCTGAAAGGGGGGTTTCTGGGGCCAACGTCCTGACTTTC
15	-	TRBV5-4	-	TRBJ2-2	CASSFRGWNTGELFF	TGTGCCAGCAGCTTCCGGGGCTGGAACACCGGGGAGCTGTTTTTT
15	TRBD2	TRBV7-9	-	TRBJ2-7	CASSWGTSRPYEQYF	TGTGCCAGCAGCTGGGGGACTAGCCGGCCCTACGAGCAGTACTTC
17	TRBD1	TRBV18	-	TRBJ2-1	CASSPLTGGKGYNEQFF	TGTGCCAGCTCACCATTAACAGGGGGAAAGGGTTACAATGAGCAGTTCTTC
16	-	TRBV5-4	-	TRBJ2-3	CASSLGTSRRTDTQYF	TGTGCCAGCAGCTTGGGTACTAGCAGACGCACAGATACGCAGTATTTT
16	TRBD1	TRBV7-9	-	TRBJ1-6	CASSLRGGRDNSPLHF	TGTGCCAGCAGCTTAAGAGGGGGCCGGGATAATTCACCCCTCCACTTT
13	TRBD1	TRBV6-5	-	TRBJ1-5	CASSYSSTGIPIF	TGTGCCAGCAGTTACTCTTCGACAGGGATCCCAATATTT
12	-	TRBV18	-	TRBJ2-7	CASSLQGGEQYF	TGTGCCAGCTCACTACAGGGAGGGGAGCAGTACTTC
15	-	TRBV27	-	TRBJ2-2	CASRPGTSNTGELFF	TGTGCCAGCAGGCCCGGGACAAGCAACACCGGGGAGCTGTTTTTT
14	TRBD1	TRBV28	-	TRBJ1-1	CASSATGGYTEAFF	TGTGCCAGCAGTGCCACAGGGGGATACACTGAAGCTTTCTTT
16	-	TRBV27	-	TRBJ1-5	CASSPIGSGGSQPQHF	TGTGCCAGCAGTCCCATAGGATCCGGGGGCAGTCAGCCCCAGCATTTT
15	TRBD1	TRBV4-2	-	TRBJ2-5	CASSQWDRGEETQYF	TGTGCCAGCAGCCAATGGGACAGGGGAGAAGAGACCCAGTACTTC
13	TRBD1	TRBV27	-	TRBJ2-5	CASRRTGVETQYF	TGTGCCAGCAGGAGAACAGGGGTAGAGACCCAGTACTTC
14	TRBD2	TRBV6-1	-	TRBJ2-3	CASRAGGPPDTQYF	TGTGCCAGCAGGGCGGGAGGGCCCCCAGATACGCAGTATTTT
16	TRBD1	TRBV28	-	TRBJ1-5	CASIGLGQLRNQPQHF	TGTGCCAGCATTGGGTTGGGACAGCTTCGCAATCAACCCCAGCATTTT
15	TRBD2	TRBV6-1	-	TRBJ2-3	CASSFRLARTDTQYF	TGTGCCAGCTCTTTCAGACTAGCCCGCACAGATACGCAGTATTTT
17	-	TRBV5-1	-	TRBJ1-1	CASSLGLGRLHNTEAFF	TGCGCCAGCAGCTTGGGTCTGGGACGGCTCCATAACACTGAAGCTTTCTTT
20	TRBD1	TRBV15	-	TRBJ1-2	CATSRSRGGTGFGVFYGYTF	TGTGCCACCAGCAGATCCCGGGGGGGGACAGGGTTTGGCGTATTCTATGGCTACACCTTC
14	TRBD1	TRBV7-9	-	TRBJ2-1	CASDPQGANNEQFF	TGTGCCAGCGACCCCCAGGGGGCTAACAATGAGCAGTTCTTC
14	-	TRBV27	-	TRBJ1-2	CASSSIKGRYGYTF	TGTGCCAGCAGTTCGATAAAGGGCCGGTATGGCTACACCTTC
15	TRBD2	TRBV29-1	-	TRBJ2-7	CSVNLAGGPGYEQYF	TGCAGCGTAAACCTAGCGGGAGGGCCGGGATACGAGCAGTACTTC
14	TRBD1	TRBV6-6	once	TRBJ2-5	CASTRTGGSETQYF	TGTGCCAGCACTCGGACAGGGGGTTCCGAGACCCAGTACTTC
13	TRBD1	TRBV19	-	TRBJ2-5	CASNTQGGETQYF	TGTGCCAGTAATACACAGGGGGGAGAGACCCAGTACTTC
15	TRBD1	TRBV28	-	TRBJ2-3	CASPPGGQGSGAQYF	TGTGCCAGCCCGCCGGGGGGACAGGGGTCGGGGGCGCAGTATTTT
15	-	TRBV9	-	TRBJ1-2	CASSVTANSNYGYTF	TGTGCCAGCAGCGTAACCGCCAACAGTAACTATGGCTACACCTTC
15	TRBD2	TRBV30	once	TRBJ2-3	CAWRYGLAGGDTQYF	TGTGCCTGGAGATACGGACTAGCGGGAGGAGATACGCAGTATTTT
18	-	TRBV29-1	once	TRBJ2-4	CSAFKGRGGPVAKNIQYF	TGCAGCGCCTTTAAGGGCAGGGGAGGTCCCGTAGCCAAAAACATTCAGTACTTC
15	TRBD1	TRBV7-7	-	TRBJ2-5	CASSLLAGGQETQYF	TGTGCCAGCAGCTTACTGGCAGGGGGCCAAGAGACCCAGTACTTC
14	-	TRBV4-1	-	TRBJ2-2	CASSQDESTGELFF	TGCGCCAGCAGCCAAGACGAATCCACCGGGGAGCTGTTTTTT
18	-	TRBV21-1	-	TRBJ1-5	CASSKSKVHSGHNQPQHF	TGTGCCAGCAGTAAAAGCAAGGTGCACAGCGGGCACAATCAGCCCCAGCATTTT
13	-	TRBV7-9	-	TRBJ2-5	CASRLDSQETQYF	TGTGCCAGCAGATTGGACAGCCAAGAGACCCAGTACTTC
14	-	TRBV27	-	TRBJ2-2	CASSFRLKTGELFF	TGTGCCAGCAGTTTCCGGTTGAAGACCGGGGAGCTGTTTTTT
16	TRBD1	TRBV27	-	TRBJ1-2	CASSTYTRDRGGGYTF	TGTGCCAGCAGTACCTACACCCGGGACAGGGGTGGTGGCTACACCTTC
14	-	TRBV6-5	-	TRBJ1-2	CASSPGTASYGYTF	TGTGCCAGCAGTCCCGGGACGGCCTCCTATGGCTACACCTTC
13	-	TRBV10-3	-	TRBJ1-1	CAITAVTNTEAFF	TGTGCCATCACTGCGGTGACGAACACTGAAGCTTTCTTT
13	-	TRBV14	-	TRBJ1-2	CASSRHGGFGYTF	TGTGCCAGCAGCCGTCATGGGGGGTTTGGCTACACCTTC
15	TRBD1	TRBV10-3	-	TRBJ2-7	CAISTDRDRVGEQYF	TGTGCCATCAGTACCGACCGGGACAGGGTTGGGGAGCAGTACTTC
14	TRBD1	TRBV18	-	TRBJ1-6	CASSPQGAGSPLHF	TGTGCCAGCTCACCACAGGGGGCCGGTTCACCCCTCCACTTT
13	-	TRBV10-1	-	TRBJ1-1	CASRSGDNTEAFF	TGCGCCAGCAGGTCAGGGGATAACACTGAAGCTTTCTTT
16	TRBD1	TRBV5-1	-	TRBJ1-1	CASSLAVRDRPLEAFF	TGCGCCAGCAGCTTGGCCGTTCGGGACAGACCTCTTGAAGCTTTCTTT
14	-	TRBV4-1	-	TRBJ2-3	CASSQRLRTDTQYF	TGCGCCAGCAGCCAAAGGCTCAGGACAGATACGCAGTATTTT